The 27 T cell receptor beta chains below all came from one sample that was sequenced in a study of shared clonotypes between healthy human individuals. The naive CD8 subset, CD45RO-negative cells positively selected for CCR7, excluded terminally differentiated effector memory CD45RA+ cells. The assay was immunoSEQ multiplex PCR, and TCRdb's table has in-frame clones only and misses some. The table lists about 700,000 clones, 90% to 95% of them singletons. The material sequenced was naive CD8+ T cells sorted from blood. These receptors all come from a man aged 25-45 years in good health.

The rearrangement links TRBV28 to TRBJ2-1; D unresolved. The germline V gene encodes CDR1 MDHEN and CDR2 SYDVKM. Trimming stripped 4 bases from V and 5 bases from J, with 12 bases between. The CDR3 has 14 amino acids. CDR3 coding DNA: TGTGCCAGCAGTTCGAGGTTCCTGGACAATGAGCAGTTCTTC. Amino acids: CASSSRFLDNEQFF.

V usage is TRBV30 and J usage is TRBJ1-5, with 8 bases matching TRBD1. Germline V CDR1 and CDR2: GTSNPN, SVGIG (reference sequence). Trimming took 6 bases from V and 3 from J; bases not matched to a gene: 7. The CDR3 consists of 14 residues. The CDR3 DNA reads TGTGCCTGCAACAGGGGGACTGCCAATCAGCCCCAGCATTTT. Its protein is CACNRGTANQPQHF.

The CDR3 reads CASSTPMSYEQFF. CDR3 coding DNA: TGTGCCAGCAGCACGCCCATGTCGTATGAGCAGTTCTTC. The chain links TRBV7-9 to TRBJ2-1, with unresolved D. The CDR3 runs 13 residues. CDR1 is SEHNR and CDR2 is FQNEAQ in the germline V gene (reference sequence). The V gene lost 5 bases and the J gene lost 8 bases, with 13 bases spanning the gap. The variable domain in full, with the rest retrieved from reference TRBV7-9 and TRBJ2-1, is DTGVSQNPRHKITKRGQNVTFRCDPISEHNRLYWYRQTLGQGPEFLTYFQNEAQLEKSRLLSDRFSAERPKGSFSTLEIQRTEQGDSAMYLCASSTPMSYEQFFGPGTRLTVL.

V and J are TRBV27 and TRBJ2-3; 7 bases are shared with TRBD1. Germline V gene lookup returns CDR1 MNHEY and CDR2 SMNVEV (reference sequence). V lost 7 bases and J lost 3; bases outside the gene matches: 7. There are 14 residues in the CDR3. The CDR3 coding sequence is TGTGCCAGCATTGAACAGGGGCGAACAGATACGCAGTATTTT. Its translation is CASIEQGRTDTQYF.

The rearrangement uses TRBV5-1 and TRBJ1-1; D might be TRBD1 (6 bases). The CDR3 has 13 amino acids. V lost 6 bases, J lost 1 base, and 10 bases lay in between. CDR1 and CDR2 from the germline V gene are SGHRS and YFSETQ. CDR3 in DNA: TGCGCCAGCACCGGAGGGGGGAACACTGAAGCTTTCTTT. Protein: CASTGGGNTEAFF.

V and J are TRBV19 and TRBJ2-4; no definite D call. Germline loops: CDR1 LNHDA, CDR2 SQIVND (reference sequence). CDR3 size: 15 residues. Trimming left V 7 bases short and J 0 bases short, with 13 bases between. CDR3 DNA: TGTGCCAGTACCCTGACGGACGGAGCCAAAAACATTCAGTACTTC. Residues: CASTLTDGAKNIQYF.

This chain joins TRBV18 and TRBJ2-1; the match to TRBD1 covers 9 bases. This CDR3 region has 17 residues. In germline, CDR1 is KGHSH, CDR2 LQKENI. V was clipped by 3 bases and J by 3 bases; unmatched bases: 9. CDR3 protein: CASSPKTGGGVYNEQFF. The CDR3 nucleotides are TGTGCCAGCTCACCCAAGACAGGGGGAGGTGTCTACAATGAGCAGTTCTTC.

As regards this clone: The sample holds other DNA sequences that translate to the same CDR3. The gene calls are TRBV27 and TRBJ2-3; D gene unclear. Germline V gene lookup returns CDR1 MNHEY and CDR2 SMNVEV (reference sequence). Trimming shortened V by 3 bases and J by 6 bases, and 4 bases separated the two germline ends. This CDR3 region has 11 residues. The CDR3 region is CASSFLDTQYF. CDR3 bases: TGTGCCAGCAGTTTCTTGGATACGCAGTATTTT.

The chain combines TRBV5-1 with TRBJ2-7, with D unresolved. Trimming left V 5 bases short and J 2 bases short, with 11 bases between. The CDR3 is 13 amino acids. Germline assignment: CDR1 SGHRS and CDR2 YFSETQ. The CDR3 is CASSLDPPYEQYF. CDR3 bases: TGCGCCAGCAGTCTGGACCCCCCCTACGAGCAGTACTTC.

The rearrangement joins TRBV5-1 to TRBJ2-1, with TRBD2 as a possible D gene (5 bases). The CDR3 is 15 amino acids. The germline gives CDR1 SGHRS, CDR2 YFSETQ. V lost 5 bases and J lost 3, with 15 bases in between. The CDR3 reads CASRQDTSVYNEQFF. CDR3 DNA sequence: TGCGCCAGCAGACAAGACACTAGTGTCTACAATGAGCAGTTCTTC.

CDR3 sequence reads: CASSVGFGEKLFF. The CDR3 DNA reads TGCGCCAGCAGTGTGGGGTTTGGAGAAAAACTGTTTTTT. V gene TRBV10-1 combines with J gene TRBJ1-4; D unresolved. The CDR3 runs to 13 residues. V lost 4 bases to trimming and J lost 8 bases, with 11 bases between them. Germline lookup yields CDR1 WNHNN and CDR2 SYGVQD (reference sequence).

The rearrangement links TRBV5-4 to TRBJ2-5; 9 nucleotides agree with TRBD2. The CDR3 contains 16 residues. The J segment lost 2 bases and the V segment lost 4 bases, leaving 9 bases of the junction unmatched. Germline V CDR1 and CDR2: SGHNT, YYREEE (reference sequence). The CDR3 DNA follows: TGTGCCAGCAGCCAGTTTACGCTAGCGGGGCAAGAGACCCAGTACTTC. This encodes CASSQFTLAGQETQYF.

The chain employs TRBV9 and TRBJ2-5; no clear D gene. Trimming took 3 bases from V and 9 from J, leaving 12 bases between them. Germline V gene lookup returns CDR1 SGDLS and CDR2 YYNGEE. The length of the CDR3 is 12 residues. The CDR3 bases are TGTGCCAGCAGCGCTGGTGCCCGGGCCCAGTACTTC. It yields the protein CASSAGARAQYF.

The chain joins TRBV10-3 to TRBJ1-1, with a tentative D call TRBD1 (5 bases). From germline, CDR1 is ENHRY and CDR2 SYGVKD. The CDR3 spans 12 residues. Trimming took 4 bases from V and 6 from J, leaving 9 bases between them. The CDR3 protein is CAISGEGAEAFF. The CDR3 nucleotides are TGTGCCATCAGTGGGGAAGGGGCTGAAGCTTTCTTT.

J is TRBJ2-1 and V is TRBV19; 8 nucleotides line up with TRBD1. Trimming took 5 bases from V and 7 from J; bases not matched to a gene: 13. This CDR3 is built from 16 residues. CDR1 LNHDA and CDR2 SQIVND come from the germline V gene (reference sequence). The CDR3 DNA sequence: TGTGCCAGTAGTCCCCCGGGACAGGTCTGGGGGAATGAGCAGTTCTTC. It encodes CASSPPGQVWGNEQFF.

The CDR3 here is CASSLRDLSYEQYF. The CDR3 bases are TGTGCCAGCAGCCTTCGGGATCTATCCTACGAGCAGTACTTC. The V and J genes are TRBV5-6 and TRBJ2-7; the D gene is possibly TRBD2 (5 bases). The CDR3 contains 14 residues. The V gene's germline CDR1 is SGHDT and CDR2 YYEEEE. Trimming cost V 4 bases and J 1 base, with 12 bases left between them.

The genes are TRBV7-3 and TRBJ2-5; D is perhaps TRBD1 or TRBD2 (6 bases each). Deletions cut 4 bases from V and 5 bases from J, with 11 bases between. The CDR3 totals 13 residues. Germline assignment: CDR1 SGHTA and CDR2 FQGTGA. CDR3 sequence: CASSSEGGETQYF. CDR3 coding DNA: TGTGCCAGCAGCTCGGAAGGGGGGGAGACCCAGTACTTC.

V is TRBV19 and J is TRBJ1-5, with D uncertain. Per germline, CDR1 LNHDA and CDR2 SQIVND (reference sequence). CDR3 size: 12 residues. The V end lost 5 bases, the J end lost 7 bases, and 9 bases lay between the germline ends. The CDR3 reads CASSLQRQPQHF. CDR3 coding DNA: TGTGCCAGTAGTTTACAGAGACAGCCCCAGCATTTT.

Comments on this clone: This may be a read error: a much more frequent sequence differs by one nucleotide. This same CDR3 is encoded by further DNA sequences in the sample. The chain couples TRBV5-1 to TRBJ2-7; D ambiguous. Germline lookup yields CDR1 SGHRS and CDR2 YFSETQ. V was pared by 2 bases and J by 6 bases, with 15 bases between. This CDR3 contains 14 residues. The chain's CDR3 is CASSLDWGGFEQYF. The DNA for the CDR3 is TGCGCCAGCAGCTTAGATTGGGGTGGATTCGAGCAGTACTTC. The full variable domain, its missing parts supplied by reference TRBV5-1 and TRBJ2-7, is KAGVTQTPRYLIKTRGQQVTLSCSPISGHRSVSWYQQTPGQGLQFLFEYFSETQRNKGNFPGRFSGRQFSNSRSEMNVSTLELGDSALYLCASSLDWGGFEQYFGPGTRLTVT.

This chain joins TRBV6-5 and TRBJ2-3; 9 bases agree with TRBD2. Germline V gene lookup returns CDR1 MNHEY and CDR2 SVGAGI. J gave up 7 bases and V 6 bases, and 8 bases lay outside the gene matches. The CDR3 is 14 residues long. The CDR3 DNA reads as TGTGCCAGCAGCGTAGCGGGAGATGGGAATACGCAGTATTTT. It specifies CASSVAGDGNTQYF.

The rearrangement joins TRBV7-6 to TRBJ2-1; D may be TRBD1 or TRBD2 (5 bases each). CDR3 length equals 11 residues. Germline V gene sequence: CDR1 SGHVS, CDR2 FNYEAQ. Deletions cut 4 bases from V and 16 bases from J, with 14 bases between. The CDR3 DNA sequence: TGTGCCAGCAGCTCCGGGACCCTCTTCTTCTTC. Protein product: CASSSGTLFFF. Together with reference TRBV7-6 and TRBJ2-1, the CDR3 gives the full variable domain: GAGVSQSPRYKVTKRGQDVALRCDPISGHVSLYWYRQALGQGPEFLTYFNYEAQQDKSGLPNDRFSAERPEGSISTLTIQRTEQRDSAMYRCASSSGTLFFFGPGTRLTVL.

V gene TRBV5-6 combines with J gene TRBJ1-1; unclear D gene. Germline V gene sequence: CDR1 SGHDT, CDR2 YYEEEE. V was pared by 2 bases and J by 1 base, with 9 bases between. This CDR3 is built from 14 residues. In nucleotides, the CDR3 is TGTGCCAGCAGCTTCGGGGAACCGAACACTGAAGCTTTCTTT. Translated, it gives CASSFGEPNTEAFF.

The chain recombines TRBV7-9 with TRBJ1-4; D is unclear. CDR3 length: 13 residues. Trimming stripped 0 bases from V and 8 bases from J, with 7 bases between. In germline, CDR1 is SEHNR, CDR2 FQNEAQ (reference sequence). CDR3 DNA sequence: TGTGCCAGCAGCTTAGCTCTGAAGGAAAAACTGTTTTTT. Amino acids: CASSLALKEKLFF.

The table lists this clone with a count of one. The chain combines TRBV7-9 with TRBJ2-5; perhaps TRBD1 as D (6 bases). Germline V gives CDR1 SEHNR, CDR2 FQNEAQ (reference sequence). This CDR3 spans 14 amino acids. V gave up 3 bases and J gave up 2 bases, with 10 bases separating them. DNA for the CDR3: TGTGCCAGCAGCTTCGACGGGACACAAGAGACCCAGTACTTC. It yields the protein CASSFDGTQETQYF.

V usage is TRBV19 and J usage is TRBJ1-4; tentatively, D is TRBD1 (5 bases). Trimming removed 6 bases from V and 5 bases from J, with 13 bases in between. Germline CDR1 is LNHDA and CDR2 is SQIVND (reference sequence). The CDR3 is 14 residues long. The DNA of the CDR3 is TGTGCCAGTAGCTCCGGGACCGCAAATGAAAAACTGTTTTTT. Translating it yields CASSSGTANEKLFF.

The rearrangement joins TRBV13 to TRBJ2-1; 11 nucleotides match TRBD2. J gave up 5 bases and V 6 bases, and 3 bases lay outside the gene matches. CDR3 size: 14 residues. The V gene's germline CDR1 is PRHDT and CDR2 FYEKMQ (reference sequence). CDR3 nucleotide sequence: TGTGCCAGCAGTTCGACTAGCGGGGACAATGAGCAGTTCTTC. Encoded protein: CASSSTSGDNEQFF.

The CDR3 protein is CASSLETPTGTSGRLDEQFF. In DNA form, the CDR3 reads TGCGCCAGCAGCTTGGAAACTCCGACGGGGACTAGCGGGAGATTGGATGAGCAGTTCTTC. The rearrangement uses TRBV5-1 and TRBJ2-1; 14 positions agree with TRBD2. The CDR3 covers 20 residues. The germline CDR1 and CDR2 sequences are SGHRS and YFSETQ. J lost 8 bases, V lost 0 bases, and 16 bases had no gene match.